This T cell receptor beta chain was retrieved from a study of T cells in localized non-small cell lung cancer. Remarks on this clone: Antigen: not known.

J lost 0 bases, V lost 4 bases, and 7 bases had no gene match. The CDR3 extends over 15 amino acids. Germline CDR1 and CDR2: SGHRS and YFSETQ. Study-level points and caveats: Heterogeneity remains possible because sequencing was limited to only one tumor region. When the top 100 tumor clones were examined, a median approximately 59 of them also appeared in the adjacent lung, which was paired and uninvolved. Clonality of T cells reached its maximum in uninvolved adjacent lung, surpassing tumor.

Using immunoSEQ multiplex PCR, the repertoire was profiled, and TCRdb retains in-frame clones only, with some absent. The data contain tens of thousands of clones, 88% of them seen just once; the ten biggest clones take up 10% to 15%. This sequence was found in a female donor of 60 years or more with stage III squamous cell lung carcinoma. Material: peripheral blood, obtained before any cancer treatment. The rearrangement uses TRBV5-1 and TRBJ2-7; 7 bases map to TRBD1. In nucleotides, the CDR3 is TGCGCCAGCAGCCCTGGGACAGCGAGCTCCTACGAGCAGTACTTC. It specifies CASSPGTASSYEQYF.